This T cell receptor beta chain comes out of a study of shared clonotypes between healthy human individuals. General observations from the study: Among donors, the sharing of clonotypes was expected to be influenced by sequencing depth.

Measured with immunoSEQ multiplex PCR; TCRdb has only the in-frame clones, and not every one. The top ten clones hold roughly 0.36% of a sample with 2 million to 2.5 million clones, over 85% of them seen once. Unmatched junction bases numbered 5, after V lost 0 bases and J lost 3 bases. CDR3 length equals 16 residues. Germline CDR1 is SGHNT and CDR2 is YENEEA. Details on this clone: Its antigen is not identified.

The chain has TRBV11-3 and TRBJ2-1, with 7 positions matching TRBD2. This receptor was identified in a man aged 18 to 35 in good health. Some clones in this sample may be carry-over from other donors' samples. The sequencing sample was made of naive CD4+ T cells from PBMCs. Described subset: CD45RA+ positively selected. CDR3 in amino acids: CASSLDPSGDYNEQFF. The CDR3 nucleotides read TGTGCCAGCAGCTTAGATCCTAGCGGAGACTACAATGAGCAGTTCTTC.